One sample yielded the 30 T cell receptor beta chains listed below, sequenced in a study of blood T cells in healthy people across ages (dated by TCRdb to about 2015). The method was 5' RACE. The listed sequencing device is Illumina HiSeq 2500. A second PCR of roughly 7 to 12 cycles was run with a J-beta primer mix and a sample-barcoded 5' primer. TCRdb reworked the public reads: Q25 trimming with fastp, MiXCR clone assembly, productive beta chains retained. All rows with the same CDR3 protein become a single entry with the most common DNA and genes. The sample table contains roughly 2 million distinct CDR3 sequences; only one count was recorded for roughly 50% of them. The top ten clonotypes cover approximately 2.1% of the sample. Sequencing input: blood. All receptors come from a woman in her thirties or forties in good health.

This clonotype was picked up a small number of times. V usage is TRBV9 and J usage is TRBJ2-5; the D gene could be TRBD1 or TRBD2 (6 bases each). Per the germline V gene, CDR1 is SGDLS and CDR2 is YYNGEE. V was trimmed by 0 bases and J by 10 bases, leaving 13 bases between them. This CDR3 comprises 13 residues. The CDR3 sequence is CASSVGGGSGQYF. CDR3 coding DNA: TGTGCCAGCAGCGTAGGAGGGGGGAGCGGCCAGTACTTC.

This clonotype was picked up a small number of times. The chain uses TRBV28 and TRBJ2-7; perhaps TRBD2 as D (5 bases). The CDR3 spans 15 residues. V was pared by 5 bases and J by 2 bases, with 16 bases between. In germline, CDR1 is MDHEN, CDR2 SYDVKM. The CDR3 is CASSPSLGGTYEQYF. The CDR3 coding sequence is TGTGCCAGCAGTCCCTCACTTGGAGGTACCTACGAGCAGTACTTC.

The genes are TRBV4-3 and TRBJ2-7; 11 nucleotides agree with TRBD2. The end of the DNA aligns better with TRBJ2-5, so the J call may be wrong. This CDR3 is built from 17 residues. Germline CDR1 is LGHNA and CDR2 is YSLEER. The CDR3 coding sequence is TGCGCCAGCAGCCAAACTATCGCGCTAGCGGGGGGAGAGACCCAGTACTTC. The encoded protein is CASSQTIALAGGETQYF.

DNA for the CDR3: TGTGCCAAGGAGGGGGGCAGAGACGCGAACACCGGGGAGCTGTTTTTT. Amino acids: CAKEGGRDANTGELFF. The rearrangement links TRBV2 to TRBJ2-2; either TRBD1 or TRBD2 may fit D (6 bases each). The CDR3 extends over 16 amino acids. Trimming pared 10 bases from V and 0 bases from J, leaving 18 bases between. Germline-derived CDR1 and CDR2 are SNHLY and FYNNEI.

The CDR3, as DNA: TGCGCCAGCAACCTGGAAGCAGGACAAGAGACCCAGTACTTC. This sequence encodes CASNLEAGQETQYF. The chain carries TRBV5-1 and TRBJ2-5; D is ambiguous. The CDR3 runs 14 residues. Germline CDR1 and CDR2: SGHRS and YFSETQ. V was trimmed by 6 bases and J by 2 bases, leaving 14 bases between them.

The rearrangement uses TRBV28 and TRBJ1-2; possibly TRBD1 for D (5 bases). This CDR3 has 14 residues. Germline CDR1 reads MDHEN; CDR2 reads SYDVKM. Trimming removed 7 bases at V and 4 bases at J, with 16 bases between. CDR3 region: CASTISGGIYGYTF. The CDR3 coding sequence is TGTGCCAGCACCATCTCGGGGGGAATCTATGGCTACACCTTC.

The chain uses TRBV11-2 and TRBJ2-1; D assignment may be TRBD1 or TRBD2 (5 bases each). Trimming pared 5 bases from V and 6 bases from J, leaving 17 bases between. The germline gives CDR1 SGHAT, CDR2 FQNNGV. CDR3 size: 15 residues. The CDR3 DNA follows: TGTGCCAGCAGCCCGGGACCATTCCCCTTCAATGAGCAGTTCTTC. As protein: CASSPGPFPFNEQFF.

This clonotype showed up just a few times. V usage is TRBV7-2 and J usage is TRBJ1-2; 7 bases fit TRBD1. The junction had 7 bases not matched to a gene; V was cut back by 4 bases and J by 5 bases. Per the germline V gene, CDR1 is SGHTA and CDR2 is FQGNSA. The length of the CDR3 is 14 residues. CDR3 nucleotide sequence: TGTGCCAGCAGCTCCTACAGGGGTGGGTATGGCTACACCTTC. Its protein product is CASSSYRGGYGYTF.

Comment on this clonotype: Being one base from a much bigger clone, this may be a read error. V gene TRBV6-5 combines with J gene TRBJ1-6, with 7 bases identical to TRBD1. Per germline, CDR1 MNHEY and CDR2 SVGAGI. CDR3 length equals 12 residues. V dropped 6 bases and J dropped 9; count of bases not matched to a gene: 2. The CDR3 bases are TGTGCCAGCAGGAACAGGGGTTCACCCCTCCACTTT. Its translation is CASRNRGSPLHF.

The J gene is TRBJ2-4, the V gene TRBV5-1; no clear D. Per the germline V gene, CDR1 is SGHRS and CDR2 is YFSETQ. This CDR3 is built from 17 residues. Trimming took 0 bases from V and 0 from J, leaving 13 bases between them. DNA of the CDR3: TGCGCCAGCAGCTTGGGCAACTGGGATTTAGCCAAAAACATTCAGTACTTC. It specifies CASSLGNWDLAKNIQYF.

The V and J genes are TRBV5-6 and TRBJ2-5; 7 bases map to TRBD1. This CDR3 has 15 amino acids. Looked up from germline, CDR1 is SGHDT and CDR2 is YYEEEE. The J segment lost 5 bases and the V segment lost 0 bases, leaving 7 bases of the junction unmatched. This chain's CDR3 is CASSLDRGSGETQYF. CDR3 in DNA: TGTGCCAGCAGCTTGGACAGGGGTTCGGGGGAGACCCAGTACTTC.

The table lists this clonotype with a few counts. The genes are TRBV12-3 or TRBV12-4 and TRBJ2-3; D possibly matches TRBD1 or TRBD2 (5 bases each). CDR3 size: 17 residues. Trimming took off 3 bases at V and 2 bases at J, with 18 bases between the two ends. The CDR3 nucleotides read TGTGCCAGCAGTTTGTCCAGGGAGTCGAGGTTCACAGATACGCAGTATTTT. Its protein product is CASSLSRESRFTDTQYF.

The CDR3 DNA is TGTGCCAGCAGCCCAGGTTGGGACAGGGGGTACGAGCAGTACTTC. Residues: CASSPGWDRGYEQYF. This sequence joins TRBV7-2 and TRBJ2-7, with 11 bases lining up with TRBD1. The CDR3 totals 15 residues. The V gene end was trimmed by 5 bases and the J gene end by 4 bases; junction bases not matched to a gene: 7. Germline V gene lookup returns CDR1 SGHTA and CDR2 FQGNSA.

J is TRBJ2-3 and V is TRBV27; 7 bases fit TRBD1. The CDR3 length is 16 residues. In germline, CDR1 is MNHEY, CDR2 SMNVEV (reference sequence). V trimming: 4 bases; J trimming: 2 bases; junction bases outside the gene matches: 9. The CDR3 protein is CASSSRDSYDTDTQYF. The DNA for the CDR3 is TGTGCCAGCAGTTCCCGGGACAGCTATGACACAGATACGCAGTATTTT.

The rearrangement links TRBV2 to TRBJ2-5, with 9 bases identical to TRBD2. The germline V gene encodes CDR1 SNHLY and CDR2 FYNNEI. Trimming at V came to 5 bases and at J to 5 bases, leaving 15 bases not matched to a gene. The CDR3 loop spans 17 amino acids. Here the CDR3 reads CASSYQRLAALWETQYF. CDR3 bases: TGTGCCAGCAGTTACCAAAGACTAGCGGCACTGTGGGAGACCCAGTACTTC.

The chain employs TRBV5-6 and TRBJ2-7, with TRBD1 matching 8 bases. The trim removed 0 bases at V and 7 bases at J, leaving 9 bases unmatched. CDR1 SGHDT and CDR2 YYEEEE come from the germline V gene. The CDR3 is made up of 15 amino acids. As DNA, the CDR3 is TGTGCCAGCAGCTTGGCAACAGGGGGGTTGTGGGAGCAGTACTTC. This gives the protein CASSLATGGLWEQYF.

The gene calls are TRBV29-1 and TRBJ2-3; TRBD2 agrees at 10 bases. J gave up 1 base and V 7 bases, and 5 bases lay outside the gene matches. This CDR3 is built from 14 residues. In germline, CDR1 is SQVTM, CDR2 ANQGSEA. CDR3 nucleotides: TGCAGCGGAATAGCGGGGGGTGGCACAGATACGCAGTATTTT. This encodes CSGIAGGGTDTQYF.

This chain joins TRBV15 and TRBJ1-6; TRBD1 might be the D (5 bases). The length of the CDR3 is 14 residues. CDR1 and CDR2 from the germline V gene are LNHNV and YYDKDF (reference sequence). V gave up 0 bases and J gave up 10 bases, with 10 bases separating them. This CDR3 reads CATSRDLQGSPLHF. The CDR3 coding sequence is TGTGCCACCAGCAGAGACCTTCAGGGCTCACCCCTCCACTTT. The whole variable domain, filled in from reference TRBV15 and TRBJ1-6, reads DAMVIQNPRYQVTQFGKPVTLSCSQTLNHNVMYWYQQKSSQAPKLLFHYYDKDFNNEADTPDNFQSRRPNTSFCFLDIRSPGLGDTAMYLCATSRDLQGSPLHFGNGTRLTVT.

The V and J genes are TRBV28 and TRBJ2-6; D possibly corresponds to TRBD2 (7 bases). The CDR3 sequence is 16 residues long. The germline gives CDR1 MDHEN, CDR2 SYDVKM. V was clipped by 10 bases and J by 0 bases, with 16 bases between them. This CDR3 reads CAIEGGHSSGANVLTF. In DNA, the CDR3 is TGTGCCATAGAGGGGGGGCATAGCTCTGGGGCCAACGTCCTGACTTTC.

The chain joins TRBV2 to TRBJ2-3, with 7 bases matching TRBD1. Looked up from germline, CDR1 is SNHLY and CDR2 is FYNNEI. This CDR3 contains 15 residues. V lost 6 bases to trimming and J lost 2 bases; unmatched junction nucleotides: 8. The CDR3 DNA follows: TGTGCCAGCAGACGCCAGGGACAGCACACAGATACGCAGTATTTT. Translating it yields CASRRQGQHTDTQYF.

The CDR3 loop is CSARDAGYPGNEQFF. CDR3 in DNA: TGCAGTGCTAGAGATGCTGGCTACCCGGGGAATGAGCAGTTCTTC. This chain connects TRBV20-1 to TRBJ2-1, with a possible D match to TRBD2 (5 bases). The germline V and J ends were trimmed by 0 bases and 7 bases, with 16 bases remaining between them. The CDR3 is 15 residues long. Germline CDR1 is DFQATT and CDR2 is SNEGSKA (reference sequence).

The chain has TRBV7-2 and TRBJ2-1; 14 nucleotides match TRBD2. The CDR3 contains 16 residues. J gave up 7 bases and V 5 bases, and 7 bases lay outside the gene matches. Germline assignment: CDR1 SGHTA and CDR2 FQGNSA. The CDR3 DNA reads TGTGCCAGCAGCCCCCTGACTAGCGGGGGGGCTAATGAGCAGTTCTTC. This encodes CASSPLTSGGANEQFF.

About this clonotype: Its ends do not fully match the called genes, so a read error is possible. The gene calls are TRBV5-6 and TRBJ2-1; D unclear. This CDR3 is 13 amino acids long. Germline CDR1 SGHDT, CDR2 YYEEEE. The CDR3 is CAGSLGLVVEQFF. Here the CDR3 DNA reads TGTGCCGGCAGCTTGGGGTTGGTAGTCGAGCAGTTCTTC.

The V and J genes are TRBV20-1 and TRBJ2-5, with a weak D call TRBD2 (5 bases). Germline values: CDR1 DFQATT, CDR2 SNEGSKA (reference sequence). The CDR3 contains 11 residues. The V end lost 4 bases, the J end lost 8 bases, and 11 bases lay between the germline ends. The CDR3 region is CSAKDRETQYF. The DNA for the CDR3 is TGCAGTGCTAAGGACCGGGAAACCCAGTACTTC.

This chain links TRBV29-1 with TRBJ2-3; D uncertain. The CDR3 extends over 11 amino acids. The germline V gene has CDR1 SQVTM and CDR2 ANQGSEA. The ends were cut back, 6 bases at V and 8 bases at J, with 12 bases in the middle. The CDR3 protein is CSVPASLTQYF. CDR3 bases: TGCAGCGTCCCCGCTTCTCTTACGCAGTATTTT.

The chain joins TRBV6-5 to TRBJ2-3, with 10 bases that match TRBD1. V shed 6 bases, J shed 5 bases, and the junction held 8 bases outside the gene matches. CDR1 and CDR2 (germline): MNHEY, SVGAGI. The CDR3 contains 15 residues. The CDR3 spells CASRTGGAGLDTQYF. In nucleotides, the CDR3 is TGTGCCAGCAGGACAGGGGGCGCAGGTCTAGATACGCAGTATTTT.

The CDR3 loop reads CASKIEGTGGKVFDSPLHF. CDR3 bases: TGTGCCAGTAAGATCGAGGGGACAGGGGGCAAGGTATTCGATTCACCCCTCCACTTT. The chain combines TRBV19 with TRBJ1-6, with TRBD1 identical over 12 bases. The ends lost 7 bases at V and 8 bases at J; junction bases unmatched: 18. Germline CDR1 and CDR2: LNHDA and SQIVND (reference sequence). This CDR3 has 19 residues.

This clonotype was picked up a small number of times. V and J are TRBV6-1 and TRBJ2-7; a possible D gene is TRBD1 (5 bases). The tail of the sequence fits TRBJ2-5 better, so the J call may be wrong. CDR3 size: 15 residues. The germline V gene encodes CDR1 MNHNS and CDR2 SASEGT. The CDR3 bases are TGTGCCAGCAGCGCCACGCTGACAGAGTTGGAGACCCAGTACTTC. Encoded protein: CASSATLTELETQYF.

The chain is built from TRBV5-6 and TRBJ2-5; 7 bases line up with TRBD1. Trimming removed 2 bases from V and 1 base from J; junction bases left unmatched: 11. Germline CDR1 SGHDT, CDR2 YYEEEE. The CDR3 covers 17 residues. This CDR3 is CASSFSGGSFSQETQYF. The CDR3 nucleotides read TGTGCCAGCAGCTTCTCAGGGGGATCATTTTCCCAAGAGACCCAGTACTTC.

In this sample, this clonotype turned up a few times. The CDR3 nucleotides read TGTGCCAGCAGTCGCATCGGGGGCGGATATGGCTACACCTTC. Translated, it gives CASSRIGGGYGYTF. This sequence joins TRBV6-2 or TRBV6-3 and TRBJ1-2; perhaps TRBD1 as D (6 bases). This CDR3 spans 14 amino acids. V lost 5 bases to trimming and J lost 5 bases, with 15 bases between them. The V gene's germline CDR1 is MNHEY and CDR2 SVGEGT.